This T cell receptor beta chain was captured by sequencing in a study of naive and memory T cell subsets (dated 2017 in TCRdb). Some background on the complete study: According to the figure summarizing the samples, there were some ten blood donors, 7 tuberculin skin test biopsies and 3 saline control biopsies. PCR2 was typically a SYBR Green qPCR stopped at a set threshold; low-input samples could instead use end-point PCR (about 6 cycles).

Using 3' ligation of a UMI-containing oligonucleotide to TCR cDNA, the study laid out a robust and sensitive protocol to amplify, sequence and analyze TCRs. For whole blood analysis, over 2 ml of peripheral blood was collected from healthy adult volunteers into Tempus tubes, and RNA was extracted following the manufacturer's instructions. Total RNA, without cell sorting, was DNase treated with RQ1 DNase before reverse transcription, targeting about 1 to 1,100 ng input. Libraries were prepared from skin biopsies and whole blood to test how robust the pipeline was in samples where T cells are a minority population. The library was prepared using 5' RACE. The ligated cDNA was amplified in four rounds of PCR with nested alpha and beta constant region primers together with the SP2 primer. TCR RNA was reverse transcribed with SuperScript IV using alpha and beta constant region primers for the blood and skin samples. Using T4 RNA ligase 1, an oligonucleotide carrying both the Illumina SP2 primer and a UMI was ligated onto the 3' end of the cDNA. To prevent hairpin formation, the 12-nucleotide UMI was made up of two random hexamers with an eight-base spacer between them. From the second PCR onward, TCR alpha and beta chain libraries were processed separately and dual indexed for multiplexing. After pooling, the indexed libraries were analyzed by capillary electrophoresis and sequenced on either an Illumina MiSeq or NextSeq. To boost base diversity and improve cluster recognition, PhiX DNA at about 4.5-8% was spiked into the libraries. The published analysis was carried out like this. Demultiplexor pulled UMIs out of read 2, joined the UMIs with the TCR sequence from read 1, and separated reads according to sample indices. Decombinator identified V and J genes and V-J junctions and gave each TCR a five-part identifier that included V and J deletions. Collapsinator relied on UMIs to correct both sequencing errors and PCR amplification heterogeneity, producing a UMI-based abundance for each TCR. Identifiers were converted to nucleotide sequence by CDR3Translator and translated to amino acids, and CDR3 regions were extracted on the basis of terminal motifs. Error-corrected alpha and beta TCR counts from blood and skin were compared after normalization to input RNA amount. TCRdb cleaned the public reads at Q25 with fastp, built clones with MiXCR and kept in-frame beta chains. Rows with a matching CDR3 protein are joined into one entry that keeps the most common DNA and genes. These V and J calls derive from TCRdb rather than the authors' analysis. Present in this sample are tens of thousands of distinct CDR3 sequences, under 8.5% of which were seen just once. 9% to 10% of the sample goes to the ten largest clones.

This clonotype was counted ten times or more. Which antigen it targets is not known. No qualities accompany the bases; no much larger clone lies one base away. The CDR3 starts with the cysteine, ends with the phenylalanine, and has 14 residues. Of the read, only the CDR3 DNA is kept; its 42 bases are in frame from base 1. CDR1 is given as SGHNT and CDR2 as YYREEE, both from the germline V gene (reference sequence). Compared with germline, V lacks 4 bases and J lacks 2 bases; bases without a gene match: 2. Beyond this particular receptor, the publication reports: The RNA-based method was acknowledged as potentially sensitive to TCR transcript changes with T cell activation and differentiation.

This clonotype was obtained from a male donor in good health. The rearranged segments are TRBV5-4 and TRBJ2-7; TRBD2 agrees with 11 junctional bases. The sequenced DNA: TGTGCCAGCAGCGCGGGACTAGCGGCCTACGAGCAGTACTTC. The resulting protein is CASSAGLAAYEQYF.